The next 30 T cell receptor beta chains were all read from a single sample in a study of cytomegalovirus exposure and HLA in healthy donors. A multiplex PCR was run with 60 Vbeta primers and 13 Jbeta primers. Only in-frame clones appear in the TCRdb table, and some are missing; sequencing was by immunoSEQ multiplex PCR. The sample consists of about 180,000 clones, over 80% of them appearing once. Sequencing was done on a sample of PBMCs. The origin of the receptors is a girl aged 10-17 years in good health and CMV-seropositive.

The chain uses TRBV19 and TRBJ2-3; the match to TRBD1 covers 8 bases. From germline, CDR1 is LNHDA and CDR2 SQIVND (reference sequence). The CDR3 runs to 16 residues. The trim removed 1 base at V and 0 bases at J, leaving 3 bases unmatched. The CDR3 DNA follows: TGTGCCAGTAGTATAGGCAGGGGGCATAGCACAGATACGCAGTATTTT. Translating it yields CASSIGRGHSTDTQYF.

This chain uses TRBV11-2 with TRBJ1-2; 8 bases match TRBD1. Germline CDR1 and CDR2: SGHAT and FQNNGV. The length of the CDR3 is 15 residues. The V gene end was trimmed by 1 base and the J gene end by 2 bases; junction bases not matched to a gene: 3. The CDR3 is CASSLATGENYGYTF. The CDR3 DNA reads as TGTGCCAGCAGCTTAGCGACAGGGGAAAACTATGGCTACACCTTC.

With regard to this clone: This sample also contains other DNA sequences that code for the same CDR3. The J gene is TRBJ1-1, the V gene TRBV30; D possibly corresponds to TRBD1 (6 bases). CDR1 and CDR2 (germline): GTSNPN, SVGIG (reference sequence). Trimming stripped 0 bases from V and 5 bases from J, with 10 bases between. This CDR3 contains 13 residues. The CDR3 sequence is CAWSVLGGTEAFF. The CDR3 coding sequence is TGTGCCTGGAGTGTTCTAGGGGGAACTGAAGCTTTCTTT. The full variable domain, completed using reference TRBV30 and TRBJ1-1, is SQTIHQWPATLVQPVGSPLSLECTVEGTSNPNLYWYRQAAGRGLQLLFYSVGIGQISSEVPQNLSASRPQDRQFILSSKKLLLSDSGFYLCAWSVLGGTEAFFGQGTRLTVV.

CDR3 sequence (DNA): TGTGCCAGCAGCTTAGCGGGGACAGCTGAAGCTTTCTTT. Amino acid sequence: CASSLAGTAEAFF. The J gene is TRBJ1-1, the V gene TRBV7-9; 7 bases fit TRBD1. After removal of 0 bases from V and 6 bases from J, the junction contained 1 base not matched to a gene. Germline CDR1 is SEHNR and CDR2 is FQNEAQ (reference sequence). This CDR3 region has 13 residues.

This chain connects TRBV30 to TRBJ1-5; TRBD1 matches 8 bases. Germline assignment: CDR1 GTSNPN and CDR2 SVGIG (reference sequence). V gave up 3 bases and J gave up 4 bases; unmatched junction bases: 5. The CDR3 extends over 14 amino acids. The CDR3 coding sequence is TGTGCCTGGAGCATGACAGGGGCAAATCAGCCCCAGCATTTT. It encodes CAWSMTGANQPQHF.

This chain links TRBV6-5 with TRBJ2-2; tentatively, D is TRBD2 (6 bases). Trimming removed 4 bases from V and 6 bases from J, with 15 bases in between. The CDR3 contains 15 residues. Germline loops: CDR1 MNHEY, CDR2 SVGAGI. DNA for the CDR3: TGTGCCAGCAGTTGGGGCGGGACGGGGTCCGGGGAGCTGTTTTTT. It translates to CASSWGGTGSGELFF.

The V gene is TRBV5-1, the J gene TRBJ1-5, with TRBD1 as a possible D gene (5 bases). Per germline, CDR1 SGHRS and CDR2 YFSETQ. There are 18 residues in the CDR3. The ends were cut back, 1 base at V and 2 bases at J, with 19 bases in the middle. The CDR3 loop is CASSLWIQDYRGNQPQHF. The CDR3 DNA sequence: TGCGCCAGCAGCTTGTGGATACAGGATTATAGGGGCAATCAGCCCCAGCATTTT.

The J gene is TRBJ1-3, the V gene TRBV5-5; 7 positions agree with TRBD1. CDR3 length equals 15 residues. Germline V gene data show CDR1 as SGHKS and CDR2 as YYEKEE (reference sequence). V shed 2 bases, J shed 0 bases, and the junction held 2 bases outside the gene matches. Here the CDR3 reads CASSFRGFSGNTIYF. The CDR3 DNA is TGTGCCAGCAGCTTCAGGGGGTTCTCTGGAAACACCATATATTTT.

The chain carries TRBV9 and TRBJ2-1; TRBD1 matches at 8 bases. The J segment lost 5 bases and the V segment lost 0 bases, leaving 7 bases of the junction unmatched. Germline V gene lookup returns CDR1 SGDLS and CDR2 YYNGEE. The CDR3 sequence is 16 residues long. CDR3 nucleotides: TGTGCCAGCAGCGTAGCCCCGGGACAGGCGGACAATGAGCAGTTCTTC. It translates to CASSVAPGQADNEQFF.

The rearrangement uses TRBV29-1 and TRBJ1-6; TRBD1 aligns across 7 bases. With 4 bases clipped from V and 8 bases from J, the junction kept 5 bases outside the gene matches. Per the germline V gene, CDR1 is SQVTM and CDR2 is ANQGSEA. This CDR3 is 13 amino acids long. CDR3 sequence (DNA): TGCAGCGTTGCCAGGGACAGCGATTCACCCCTCCACTTT. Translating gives CSVARDSDSPLHF.

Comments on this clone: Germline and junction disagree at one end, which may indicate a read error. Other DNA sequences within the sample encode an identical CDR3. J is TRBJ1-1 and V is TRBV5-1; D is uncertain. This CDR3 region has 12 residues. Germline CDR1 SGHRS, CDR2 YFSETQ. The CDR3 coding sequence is TGCGCTAGCAGCTTAGGGAGCACTGAAGCTTTCTTT. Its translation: CASSLGSTEAFF.

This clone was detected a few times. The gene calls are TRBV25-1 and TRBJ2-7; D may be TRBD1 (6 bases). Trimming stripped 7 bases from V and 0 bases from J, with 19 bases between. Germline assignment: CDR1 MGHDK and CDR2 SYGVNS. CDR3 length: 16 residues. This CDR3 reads CASTGTSGPSSYEQYF. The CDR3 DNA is TGTGCCAGCACCGGGACAAGCGGTCCGAGCTCCTACGAGCAGTACTTC.

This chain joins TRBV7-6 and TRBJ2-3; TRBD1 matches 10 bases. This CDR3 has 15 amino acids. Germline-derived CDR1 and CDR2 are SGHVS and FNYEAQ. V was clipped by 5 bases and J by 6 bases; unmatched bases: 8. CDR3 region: CASSLRDRGSDTQYF. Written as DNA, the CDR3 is TGTGCCAGCAGCCTCCGGGACAGGGGTTCGGATACGCAGTATTTT.

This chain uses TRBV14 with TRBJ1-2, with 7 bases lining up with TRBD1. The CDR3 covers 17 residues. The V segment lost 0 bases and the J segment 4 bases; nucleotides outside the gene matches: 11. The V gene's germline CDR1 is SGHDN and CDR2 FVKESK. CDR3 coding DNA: TGTGCCAGCAGCCAAGATCCCCTCCGACAGGGCCGCTATGGCTACACCTTC. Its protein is CASSQDPLRQGRYGYTF.

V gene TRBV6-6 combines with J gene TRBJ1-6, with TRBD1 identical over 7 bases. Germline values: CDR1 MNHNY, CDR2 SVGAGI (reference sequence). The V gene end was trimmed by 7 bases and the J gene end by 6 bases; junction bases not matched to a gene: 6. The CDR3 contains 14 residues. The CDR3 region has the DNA TGTGCCAGCATTCAGGGGGTGGGTAATTCACCCCTCCACTTT. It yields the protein CASIQGVGNSPLHF.

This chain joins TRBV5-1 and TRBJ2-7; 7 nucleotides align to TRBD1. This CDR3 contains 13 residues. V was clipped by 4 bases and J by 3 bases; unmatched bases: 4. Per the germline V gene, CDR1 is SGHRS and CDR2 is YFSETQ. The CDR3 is CASSETGLYEQYF. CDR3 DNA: TGCGCCAGCAGCGAGACAGGGCTCTACGAGCAGTACTTC.

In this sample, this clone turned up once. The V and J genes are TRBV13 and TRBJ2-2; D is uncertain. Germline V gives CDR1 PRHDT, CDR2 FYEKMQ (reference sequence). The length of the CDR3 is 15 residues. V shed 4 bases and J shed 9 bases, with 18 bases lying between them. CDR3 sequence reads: CASSSHYPGHRELFF. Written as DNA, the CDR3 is TGTGCCAGCAGCTCTCATTATCCCGGTCACCGGGAGCTGTTTTTT. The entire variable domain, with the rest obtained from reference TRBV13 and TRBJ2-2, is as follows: AAGVIQSPRHLIKEKRETATLKCYPIPRHDTVYWYQQGPGQDPQFLISFYEKMQSDKGSIPDRFSAQQFSDYHSELNMSSLELGDSALYFCASSSHYPGHRELFFGEGSRLTVL.

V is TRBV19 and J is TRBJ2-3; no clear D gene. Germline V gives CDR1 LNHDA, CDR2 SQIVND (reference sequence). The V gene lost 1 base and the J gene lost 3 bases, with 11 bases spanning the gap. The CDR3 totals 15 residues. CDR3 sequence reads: CASSIVFRVTDTQYF. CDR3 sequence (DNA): TGTGCCAGTAGTATAGTATTCCGGGTTACAGATACGCAGTATTTT.

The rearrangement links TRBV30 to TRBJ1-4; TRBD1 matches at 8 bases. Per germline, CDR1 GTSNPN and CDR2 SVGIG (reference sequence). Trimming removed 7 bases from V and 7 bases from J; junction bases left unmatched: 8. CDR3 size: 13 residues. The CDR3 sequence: CASLTGETEKLFF. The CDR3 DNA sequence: TGTGCCTCACTGACAGGGGAGACTGAAAAACTGTTTTTT. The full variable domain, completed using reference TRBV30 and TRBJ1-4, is SQTIHQWPATLVQPVGSPLSLECTVEGTSNPNLYWYRQAAGRGLQLLFYSVGIGQISSEVPQNLSASRPQDRQFILSSKKLLLSDSGFYLCASLTGETEKLFFGSGTQLSVL.

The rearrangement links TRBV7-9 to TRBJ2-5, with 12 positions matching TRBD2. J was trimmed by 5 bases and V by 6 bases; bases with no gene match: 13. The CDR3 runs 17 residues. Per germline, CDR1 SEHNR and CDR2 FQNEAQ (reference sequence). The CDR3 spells CASSVASGREFSETQYF. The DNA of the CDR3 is TGTGCCAGCAGTGTGGCTAGCGGGAGGGAGTTTTCGGAGACCCAGTACTTC.

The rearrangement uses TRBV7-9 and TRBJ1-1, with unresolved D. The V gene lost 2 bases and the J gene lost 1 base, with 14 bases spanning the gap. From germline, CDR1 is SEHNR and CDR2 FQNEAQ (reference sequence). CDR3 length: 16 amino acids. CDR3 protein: CASSLMVGSPNTEAFF. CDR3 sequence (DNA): TGTGCCAGCAGCTTAATGGTGGGCAGCCCGAACACTGAAGCTTTCTTT.

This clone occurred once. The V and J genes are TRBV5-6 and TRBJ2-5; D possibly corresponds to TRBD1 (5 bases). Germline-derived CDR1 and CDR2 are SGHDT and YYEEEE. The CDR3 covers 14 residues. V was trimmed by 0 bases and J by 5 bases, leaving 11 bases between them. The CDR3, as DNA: TGTGCCAGCAGCTTGGAGGTCAGGGTGGAGACCCAGTACTTC. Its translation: CASSLEVRVETQYF.

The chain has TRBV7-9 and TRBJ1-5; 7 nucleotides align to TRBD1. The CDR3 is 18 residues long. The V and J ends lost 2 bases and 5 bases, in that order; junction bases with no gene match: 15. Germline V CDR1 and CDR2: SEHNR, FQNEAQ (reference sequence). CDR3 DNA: TGTGCCAGCAGCTTATCCGGACGGGCAGGGGGTTCCCATCAGCCCCAGCATTTT. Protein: CASSLSGRAGGSHQPQHF. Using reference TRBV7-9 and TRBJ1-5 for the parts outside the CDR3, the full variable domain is DTGVSQNPRHKITKRGQNVTFRCDPISEHNRLYWYRQTLGQGPEFLTYFQNEAQLEKSRLLSDRFSAERPKGSFSTLEIQRTEQGDSAMYLCASSLSGRAGGSHQPQHFGDGTRLSIL.

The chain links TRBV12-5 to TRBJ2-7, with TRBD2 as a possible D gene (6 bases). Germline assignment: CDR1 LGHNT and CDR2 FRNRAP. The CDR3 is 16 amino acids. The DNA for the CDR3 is TGTGTGTCTTCGGGAGCTGGGGATTCCAACACCTACGAGCAGTACTTC. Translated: CVSSGAGDSNTYEQYF.

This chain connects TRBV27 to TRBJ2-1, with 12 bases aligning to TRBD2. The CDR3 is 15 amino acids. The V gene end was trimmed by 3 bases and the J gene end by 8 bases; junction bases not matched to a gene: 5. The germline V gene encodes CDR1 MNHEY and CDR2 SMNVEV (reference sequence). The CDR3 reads CASSFLAGGPDEQFF. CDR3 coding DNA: TGTGCCAGCAGTTTTCTAGCGGGAGGGCCAGATGAGCAGTTCTTC.

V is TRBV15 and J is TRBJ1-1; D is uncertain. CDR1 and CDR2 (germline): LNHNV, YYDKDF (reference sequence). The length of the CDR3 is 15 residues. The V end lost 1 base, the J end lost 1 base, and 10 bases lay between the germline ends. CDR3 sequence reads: CATSRVWAPNTEAFF. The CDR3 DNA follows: TGTGCCACCAGCAGAGTGTGGGCCCCGAACACTGAAGCTTTCTTT.

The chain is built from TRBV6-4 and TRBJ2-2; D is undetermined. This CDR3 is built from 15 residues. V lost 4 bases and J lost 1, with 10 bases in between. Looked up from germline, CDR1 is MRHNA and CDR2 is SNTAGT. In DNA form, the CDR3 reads TGTGCCAGCAGTGCCCTCCCTAGGAACACCGGGGAGCTGTTTTTT. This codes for CASSALPRNTGELFF.

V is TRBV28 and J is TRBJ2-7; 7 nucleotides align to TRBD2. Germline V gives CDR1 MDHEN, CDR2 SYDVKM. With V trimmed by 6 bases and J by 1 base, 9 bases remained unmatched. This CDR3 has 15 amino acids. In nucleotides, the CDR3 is TGTGCCAGCAGGCGGGGGACGCCGAGTTCCTACGAGCAGTACTTC. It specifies CASRRGTPSSYEQYF.

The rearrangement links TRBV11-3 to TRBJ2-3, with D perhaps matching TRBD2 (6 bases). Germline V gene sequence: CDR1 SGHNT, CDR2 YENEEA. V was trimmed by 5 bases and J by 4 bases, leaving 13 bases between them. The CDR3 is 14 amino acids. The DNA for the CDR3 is TGTGCCAGCAGCATGACTAGGGCGTCAGATACGCAGTATTTT. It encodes CASSMTRASDTQYF.

The CDR3: CASSFGMTGMQYF. The DNA of the CDR3 is TGTGCCAGCAGTTTCGGGATGACAGGCATGCAGTACTTC. This sequence joins TRBV28 and TRBJ2-7; D is possibly TRBD1 (6 bases). The CDR3 has 13 residues. From germline, CDR1 is MDHEN and CDR2 SYDVKM. Trimming removed 3 bases from V and 9 bases from J, with 15 bases in between. Full variable domain (rest looked up from reference TRBV28 and TRBJ2-7): DVKVTQSSRYLVKRTGEKVFLECVQDMDHENMFWYRQDPGLGLRLIYFSYDVKMKEKGDIPEGYSVSREKKERFSLILESASTNQTSMYLCASSFGMTGMQYFGPGTRLTVT.